The rows below give T cell receptor beta chains drawn from one sample of a study of CD8+CD57+ T cells in acquired aplastic anemia. TCRdb fed the reads into MiXCR, producing one record per CDR3 protein. The top ten clones hold under 4.5% of a sample with 400,000 to 450,000 distinct CDR3 sequences, around 72% of them seen once. Sequences were obtained from sorted CD4+, CD8+, or CD8+CD57+ T cells (not recorded which) from PBMCs. These receptors all come from a human donor in good health, serving as a control. The conserved cysteine and the conserved F or W are not part of the CDR3 here. The order of the fields is CDR3 protein, CDR3 length, J gene, V gene, clone size. A clone size is listed for some rows: how often the clone was seen (once, few, many), or a class if it is expanded.

ASSRELLTGGNSPLH 15 TRBJ1-6 TRBV6-2/TRBV6-3 NA
ASSLSSPLH 9 TRBJ1-6 TRBV12-3/TRBV12-4 NA
ASTLANGESQHH 12 TRBJ1-6 TRBV7-2 NA
ATSREPSNTEAF 12 TRBJ1-1 TRBV5-1 NA
ASSQGTGNEQF 11 TRBJ2-1 TRBV19 NA
ATSRDSHYEAY 11 TRBJ1-1 TRBV15 once
ASSPELGGGDTQY 13 TRBJ2-3 TRBV14 many
ASRPTGTGSVKLF 13 TRBJ1-4 TRBV19 once
ASSQERTVSYEQY 13 TRBJ2-7 TRBV3-2 many
ASNNAGTNVVT 11 TRBJ2-6 TRBV7-9 NA
ASSLAGSYEQDFT 13 TRBJ1-2 TRBV7-7 once
ASSFQGNTEAF 11 TRBJ1-1 TRBV5-5 many
ASNSGETNEKLF 12 TRBJ1-4 TRBV6-1 NA
ASSPTGDHGYT 11 TRBJ1-2 TRBV7-2 NA
ASSSGGLRLTTEQY 14 TRBJ2-7 TRBV7-9 NA
ASSITGGRGYVQF 13 TRBJ2-1 TRBV7-9 NA
ASRPTGGDTGELF 13 TRBJ2-2 TRBV3-1 few
SARQIGRVSNQPQH 14 TRBJ1-5 TRBV20-1 NA
ATSVKDSGELF 11 TRBJ2-2 TRBV24-1 NA
ASSSRRAKGEQY 12 TRBJ2-5 TRBV7-2 NA
AWSASGASQPQH 12 TRBJ1-5 TRBV30 many
SVAPGQGYGYT 11 TRBJ1-2 TRBV29-1 NA
ASSVEGGTNSPLH 13 TRBJ1-6 TRBV9 NA
ASSQEPAETQY 11 TRBJ2-5 TRBV5-4 NA
ASSLGRDLNYEQF 13 TRBJ1-1 TRBV7-3 NA
ASSNGRSKGDGYT 13 TRBJ1-2 TRBV7-8 NA
ASSLVTPGTQY 11 TRBJ2-7 TRBV5-1 once
ASSVGKRGIYGYT 13 TRBJ1-2 TRBV9 NA
ASRQAGNQPQH 11 TRBJ1-5 TRBV2 many
ASSGQGVSNQPQH 13 TRBJ1-5 TRBV11-2 many
ASSYPRGEQL 10 TRBJ2-1 TRBV6-5 few
SASVAPTTYEQY 12 TRBJ2-7 TRBV20-1 NA
AIKPGQGSANYGYT 14 TRBJ1-2 TRBV10-3 NA
ASRDRRNSPLH 11 TRBJ1-6 TRBV19 NA
ASSWDGDRGGLF 12 TRBJ2-2 TRBV9 NA
ASSPLAGGRDEQF 13 TRBJ2-1 TRBV3-2 few
ASQMGSNQPQH 11 TRBJ1-5 TRBV6-1 many
SARNPGQGGYT 11 TRBJ1-2 TRBV20-1 NA
SVERLRARNNEQF 13 TRBJ2-1 TRBV20-1 once
ASSRDVSRNTEAF 13 TRBJ1-1 TRBV11-1 NA
ASSLGQAFTNQAQH 14 TRBJ1-5 TRBV9 NA
AIGTQGGAEAF 11 TRBJ1-1 TRBV10-3 few
ASSESVGITIF 11 TRBJ1-4 TRBV11-2 NA
AISEGGPAVDYDYT 14 TRBJ1-2 TRBV19 NA
ASSQSQGLYEQY 12 TRBJ2-7 TRBV4-1 NA
ASSLRWVNQPQH 12 TRBJ1-5 TRBV12-3/TRBV12-4 many
ASSTNRVGHEHS 12 TRBJ1-2 TRBV2 NA
ASSLEQGVEGEQ 12 TRBJ1-2 TRBV7-2 NA
ASSLTGPAHGYT 12 TRBJ1-2 TRBV7-6 NA
ASSLSGGTDQY 11 TRBJ2-5 TRBV5-1 NA
ASIRTGRSPLH 11 TRBJ1-6 TRBV2 NA